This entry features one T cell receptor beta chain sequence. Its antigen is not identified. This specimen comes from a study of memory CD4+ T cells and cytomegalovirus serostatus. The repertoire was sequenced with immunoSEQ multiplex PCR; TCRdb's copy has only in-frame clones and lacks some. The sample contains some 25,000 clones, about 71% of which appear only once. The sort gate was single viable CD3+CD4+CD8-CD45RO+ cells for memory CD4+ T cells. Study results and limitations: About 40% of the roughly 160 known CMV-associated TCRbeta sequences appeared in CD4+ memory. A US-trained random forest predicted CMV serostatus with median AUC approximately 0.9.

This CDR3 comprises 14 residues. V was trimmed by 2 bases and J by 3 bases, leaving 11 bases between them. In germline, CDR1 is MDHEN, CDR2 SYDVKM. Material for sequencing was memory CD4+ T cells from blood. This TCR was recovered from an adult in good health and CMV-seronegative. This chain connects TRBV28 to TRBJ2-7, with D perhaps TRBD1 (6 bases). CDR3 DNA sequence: TGTGCCAGCAGTTTACAGGGGCCGCTCTACGAGCAGTACTTC. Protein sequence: CASSLQGPLYEQYF.